The rows below give T cell receptor beta chains drawn from one sample of a study of blood T cell repertoires in COVID-19. Measured with immunoSEQ multiplex PCR; TCRdb has only the in-frame clones, and not every one. Among about 52,000 clones listed, 82% were seen once. Sequenced input: peripheral blood. These receptors were collected from a man older than 75 with COVID-19, enrolled during active disease. Each CDR3 is given with its conserved first and last residue. The D gene is left open where the match is weak. Some rows have no size entry. The others give once, few or many, or a class for an expanded clone.

d_gene: -
v_gene: TRBV6-5
j_gene: TRBJ1-1
abundance: -
CDR3nt: TGTGCCAGCAGTTACACCAGGGCGAACACTGAAGCTTTCTTT
CDR3aa: CASSYTRANTEAFF

d_gene: TRBD2
v_gene: TRBV5-4
j_gene: TRBJ2-7
abundance: many
CDR3nt: TGTGCCAGCAGCTTGGGAGCGGGATCCTACGAGCAGTACTTC
CDR3aa: CASSLGAGSYEQYF

d_gene: -
v_gene: TRBV4-1
j_gene: TRBJ1-1
abundance: -
CDR3nt: TGCGCCAGCGCGTACGGGGGATCTCAGGGACTGACTGAAGCTTTCTTT
CDR3aa: CASAYGGSQGLTEAFF

d_gene: -
v_gene: TRBV6-5
j_gene: TRBJ1-2
abundance: once
CDR3nt: TGTGCCAGCAGGGACAGAAACTATGGCTACACCTTC
CDR3aa: CASRDRNYGYTF

d_gene: TRBD1
v_gene: TRBV24-1
j_gene: TRBJ1-2
abundance: few
CDR3nt: TGTGCCACCAGTGCCTGGACAGGGGACGGCTACACCTTC
CDR3aa: CATSAWTGDGYTF

d_gene: -
v_gene: TRBV18
j_gene: TRBJ2-5
abundance: -
CDR3nt: TGTGCCAGCTCACCGGAGGCGGGGGAGACCCAGTACTTC
CDR3aa: CASSPEAGETQYF

d_gene: -
v_gene: TRBV24-1
j_gene: TRBJ1-1
abundance: few
CDR3nt: TGTGCCACCAGTCCCAGTGGGAGCACTGAAGCTTTCTTT
CDR3aa: CATSPSGSTEAFF

d_gene: -
v_gene: TRBV21-1
j_gene: TRBJ1-1
abundance: -
CDR3nt: TGTGCCAGCAGCCCAGTATACGGGACAGTAAACACTGAAGCTTTCTTT
CDR3aa: CASSPVYGTVNTEAFF

d_gene: -
v_gene: TRBV6-5
j_gene: TRBJ1-2
abundance: -
CDR3nt: TGTGCCAGCAGCCTAGACAGCTTGGATGGCTACACCTTC
CDR3aa: CASSLDSLDGYTF

d_gene: -
v_gene: TRBV19
j_gene: TRBJ1-2
abundance: -
CDR3nt: TGTGCCACTAGTGACGGGAACTATGGCTACACCTTC
CDR3aa: CATSDGNYGYTF

d_gene: -
v_gene: TRBV4-1
j_gene: TRBJ2-2
abundance: -
CDR3nt: TGCGCCAGCAGCCAAGTTTTGAAGGGGTTCGGGGAGCTGTTTTTT
CDR3aa: CASSQVLKGFGELFF

d_gene: TRBD1
v_gene: TRBV28
j_gene: TRBJ2-1
abundance: -
CDR3nt: TGTGCCAGCAGCAAGACAGGGTTCTCCTACAATGAGCAGTTCTTC
CDR3aa: CASSKTGFSYNEQFF

d_gene: -
v_gene: TRBV6-6
j_gene: TRBJ2-3
abundance: -
CDR3nt: TGTGCCAGCAGGGAGGGGAGTACAGATACGCAGTATTTT
CDR3aa: CASREGSTDTQYF

d_gene: -
v_gene: TRBV6-2/TRBV6-3
j_gene: TRBJ1-5
abundance: -
CDR3nt: TGTGCCAGCAGTTACGACACCCCTACGGGCAATCAGCCCCAGCATTTT
CDR3aa: CASSYDTPTGNQPQHF

d_gene: -
v_gene: TRBV28
j_gene: TRBJ1-4
abundance: -
CDR3nt: TGTGCCAGCAGTTTATTCCGGTTTGGGCAGGGCCGGTTT
CDR3aa: CASSLFRFGQGRF

d_gene: TRBD1
v_gene: TRBV29-1
j_gene: TRBJ1-4
abundance: -
CDR3nt: TGCAGCGTAGGGACAGGGGTGGGTGAAAAACTGTTTTTT
CDR3aa: CSVGTGVGEKLFF

d_gene: TRBD1
v_gene: TRBV24-1
j_gene: TRBJ1-2
abundance: -
CDR3nt: TGTGCCTCCGAGGACAGGGAACACTATGGCTACACCTTC
CDR3aa: CASEDREHYGYTF

d_gene: -
v_gene: TRBV11-1
j_gene: TRBJ1-6
abundance: few
CDR3nt: TGTGCCAGCAGCTCCGGACACATGAGCGATTCACCCCTCCACTTT
CDR3aa: CASSSGHMSDSPLHF

d_gene: -
v_gene: TRBV5-4
j_gene: TRBJ2-1
abundance: -
CDR3nt: TGTGCCAGCAGCCCCTTTCGGGGAGGCCGCGACAATGAGCAGTTCTTC
CDR3aa: CASSPFRGGRDNEQFF